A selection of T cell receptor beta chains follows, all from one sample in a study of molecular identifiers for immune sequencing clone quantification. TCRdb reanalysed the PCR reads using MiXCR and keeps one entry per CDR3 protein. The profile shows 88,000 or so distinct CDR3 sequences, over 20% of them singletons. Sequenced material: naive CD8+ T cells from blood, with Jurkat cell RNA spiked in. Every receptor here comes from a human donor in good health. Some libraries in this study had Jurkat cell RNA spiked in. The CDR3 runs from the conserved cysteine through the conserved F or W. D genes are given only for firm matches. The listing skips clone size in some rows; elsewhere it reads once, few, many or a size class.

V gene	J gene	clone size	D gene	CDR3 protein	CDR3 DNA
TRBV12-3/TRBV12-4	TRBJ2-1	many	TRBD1	CASSLQTGGNEQFF	TGTGCCAGCAGTCTACAGACAGGGGGCAATGAGCAGTTCTTC
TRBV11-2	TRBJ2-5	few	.	CASSLGAGQETQYF	TGTGCCAGCAGCTTAGGGGCGGGGCAAGAGACCCAGTACTTC
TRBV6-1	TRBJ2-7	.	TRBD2	CASSDTSGSPYEQYF	TGTGCCAGCAGTGATACTAGCGGGAGCCCCTACGAGCAGTACTTC
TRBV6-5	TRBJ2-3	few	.	CASSPRGTPIATDTQYF	TGTGCCAGCAGTCCCCGAGGGACACCTATCGCCACAGATACGCAGTATTTT
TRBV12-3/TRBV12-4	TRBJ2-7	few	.	CASGEGVLYEQYF	TGTGCCAGCGGAGAAGGGGTTCTCTACGAGCAGTACTTC
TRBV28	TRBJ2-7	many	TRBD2	CASSSGLAPYEQYF	TGTGCCAGCAGTTCCGGACTAGCTCCCTACGAGCAGTACTTC
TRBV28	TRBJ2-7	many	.	CASSFPGQGLYEQYF	TGTGCCAGCAGTTTCCCGGGTCAGGGCCTCTACGAGCAGTACTTC
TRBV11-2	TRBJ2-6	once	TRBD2	CASSLDGAGGLISGANVLTF	TGTGCCAGCAGCTTAGATGGAGCGGGAGGGCTAATATCTGGGGCCAACGTCCTGACTTTC
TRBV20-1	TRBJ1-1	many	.	CSARSSIVGEAFF	TGCAGTGCTAGATCCTCCATCGTTGGTGAAGCTTTCTTT
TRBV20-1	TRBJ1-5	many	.	CSAGMEGFQPQHF	TGCAGTGCGGGGATGGAGGGATTTCAGCCCCAGCATTTT
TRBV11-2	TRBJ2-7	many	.	CASSPGQSYGQYF	TGTGCCAGCAGCCCCGGACAATCTTACGGGCAGTACTTC
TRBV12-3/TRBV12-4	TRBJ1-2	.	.	CASSPRVHYGYTF	TGTGCCAGCAGCCCAAGGGTGCACTATGGCTACACCTTC
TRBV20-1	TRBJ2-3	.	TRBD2	CSAWGGVAGALSGTDTQYF	TGCAGTGCTTGGGGGGGGGTAGCGGGAGCGCTGTCGGGCACAGATACGCAGTATTTT
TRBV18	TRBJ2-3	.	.	CASSAPGGTDTQYF	TGTGCCAGCTCCGCTCCCGGGGGCACAGATACGCAGTATTTT
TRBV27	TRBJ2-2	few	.	CASSPQVAGTGELFF	TGTGCCAGCAGCCCGCAGGTAGCAGGTACCGGGGAGCTGTTTTTT
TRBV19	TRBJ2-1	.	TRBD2	CASSIAGGRGNEQFF	TGTGCCAGTAGTATAGCTGGCGGGAGAGGGAATGAGCAGTTCTTC
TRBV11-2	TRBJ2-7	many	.	CASSPRVDEQYF	TGTGCCAGCAGCCCCCGGGTCGACGAGCAGTACTTC
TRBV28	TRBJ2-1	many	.	CASSSPLAGLAYNEQFF	TGTGCCAGCAGTTCCCCGTTGGCGGGGCTAGCCTACAATGAGCAGTTCTTC
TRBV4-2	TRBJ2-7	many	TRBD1	CASSQATGEYEQYF	TGTGCCAGCAGCCAAGCTACAGGGGAGTACGAGCAGTACTTC
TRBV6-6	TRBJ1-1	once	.	CASSYTPQMSTEAFF	TGTGCCAGCAGTTACACGCCCCAGATGAGCACTGAAGCTTTCTTT
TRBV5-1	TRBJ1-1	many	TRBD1	CASSLNRDRGHRTGNSTEAFF	TGCGCCAGCAGCTTGAACCGGGACAGGGGGCATCGAACAGGGAATAGCACTGAAGCTTTCTTT
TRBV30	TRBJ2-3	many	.	CAWTITGTTDTQYF	TGTGCCTGGACCATTACGGGGACGACAGATACGCAGTATTTT
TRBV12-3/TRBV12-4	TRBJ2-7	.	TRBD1	CASSDGTGGAEQYF	TGTGCCAGCAGTGACGGGACAGGGGGCGCCGAGCAGTACTTC
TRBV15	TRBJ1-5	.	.	CATTVRALGQPQHF	TGTGCCACCACCGTGAGGGCGCTGGGTCAGCCCCAGCATTTT
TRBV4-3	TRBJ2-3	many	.	CASSPRDNPTDTQYF	TGCGCCAGCAGCCCGCGGGACAACCCCACAGATACGCAGTATTTT
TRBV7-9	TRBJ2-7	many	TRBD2	CASSQAGAGEQYF	TGTGCCAGCAGTCAAGCGGGAGCGGGGGAGCAGTACTTC
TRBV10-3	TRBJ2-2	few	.	CAISDQGSNTGELFF	TGTGCCATCAGTGACCAGGGTAGCAACACCGGGGAGCTGTTTTTT
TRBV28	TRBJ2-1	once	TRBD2	CASSPGLAGSHNEQFF	TGTGCCAGCAGTCCCGGACTAGCGGGCTCCCACAATGAGCAGTTCTTC
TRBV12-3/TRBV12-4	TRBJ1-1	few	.	CASRHENTEAFF	TGTGCCAGCCGACACGAGAACACTGAAGCTTTCTTT
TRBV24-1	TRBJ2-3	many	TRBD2	CATSDPPGGAGGTDTQYF	TGTGCCACCAGTGACCCCCCGGGAGGGGCCGGAGGCACAGATACGCAGTATTTT
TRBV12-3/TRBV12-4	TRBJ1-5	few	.	CASSLHGLKSNQPQHF	TGTGCCAGCAGTTTGCACGGACTTAAGAGCAATCAGCCCCAGCATTTT
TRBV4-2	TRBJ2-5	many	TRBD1	CASSQDRGLQETQYF	TGTGCCAGCAGCCAAGACAGGGGGCTTCAAGAGACCCAGTACTTC
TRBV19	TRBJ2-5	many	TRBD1	CASSPGGGTQYF	TGTGCCAGTAGTCCAGGGGGCGGAACCCAGTACTTC
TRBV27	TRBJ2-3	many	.	CASISQLGDTQYF	TGTGCCAGCATCTCCCAGCTTGGAGATACGCAGTATTTT
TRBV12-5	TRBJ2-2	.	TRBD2	CASGGLGDGRLFF	TGTGCTAGTGGCGGACTAGGCGACGGGCGGCTGTTTTTT
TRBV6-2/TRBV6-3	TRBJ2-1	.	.	CASSLEVIPPYNEQFF	TGTGCCAGCAGTCTCGAGGTGATTCCGCCCTACAATGAGCAGTTCTTC
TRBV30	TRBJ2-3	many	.	CAWSLGQGTDTQYF	TGTGCCTGGAGTTTAGGGCAGGGCACAGATACGCAGTATTTT
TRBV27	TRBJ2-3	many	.	CASSPATSTDTQYF	TGTGCCAGCAGTCCTGCGACTAGCACAGATACGCAGTATTTT
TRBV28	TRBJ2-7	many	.	CASSFRGQGGLRQYF	TGTGCCAGCAGTTTCCGGGGGCAGGGGGGGCTTCGGCAGTACTTC
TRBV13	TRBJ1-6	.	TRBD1	CASSPGQGRSPLHF	TGTGCCAGCAGCCCGGGACAGGGTCGTTCACCCCTCCACTTT
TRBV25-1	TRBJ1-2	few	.	CASSGNPWADLFNYGYTF	TGTGCCAGCAGTGGAAACCCCTGGGCGGATCTTTTTAACTATGGCTACACCTTC
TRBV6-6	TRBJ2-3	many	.	CASSYGEDTQYF	TGTGCCAGCAGTTACGGAGAAGATACGCAGTATTTT
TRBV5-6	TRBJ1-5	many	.	CASSPPGTRDQPQHF	TGTGCCAGCAGTCCCCCGGGGACCCGGGATCAGCCCCAGCATTTT
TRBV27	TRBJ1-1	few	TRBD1	CASSSISTQGASGTEAFF	TGTGCCAGCAGTTCCATTTCCACACAGGGGGCTAGCGGCACTGAAGCTTTCTTT
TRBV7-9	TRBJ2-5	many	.	CASSSALGGMVSETQYF	TGTGCCAGCAGCTCCGCTTTGGGCGGGATGGTGTCAGAGACCCAGTACTTC
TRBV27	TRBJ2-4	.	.	CASSLSDIQYF	TGTGCCAGCAGTTTATCGGACATTCAGTACTTC
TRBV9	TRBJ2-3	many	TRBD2	CASSKRESWADTQYF	TGTGCCAGCAGTAAGCGGGAGTCGTGGGCAGATACGCAGTATTTT
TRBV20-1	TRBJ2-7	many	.	CSARILDYEQYF	TGCAGTGCTAGAATATTGGATTACGAGCAGTACTTC
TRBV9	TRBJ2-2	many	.	CASSGTGELFF	TGTGCCAGCAGCGGAACCGGGGAGCTGTTTTTT
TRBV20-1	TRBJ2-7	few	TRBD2	CSAMGLADVYEQYF	TGCAGTGCAATGGGACTAGCGGACGTCTACGAGCAGTACTTC
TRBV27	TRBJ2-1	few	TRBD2	CASSPSTTTSYPDNEQFF	TGTGCCAGCAGTCCCTCCACTACGACTAGCTATCCGGACAATGAGCAGTTCTTC
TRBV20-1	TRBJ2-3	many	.	CSARDVLASPRADTQYF	TGCAGTGCTAGAGACGTACTGGCTAGCCCGCGCGCAGATACGCAGTATTTT
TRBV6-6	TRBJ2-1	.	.	CASSAFQAGLAKLLQGNEQFF	TGTGCCAGCAGCGCCTTCCAGGCCGGCCTAGCAAAGCTACTACAGGGCAATGAGCAGTTCTTC
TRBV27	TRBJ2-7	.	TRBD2	CASSPTSGGLTYEQHF	TGTGCCAGCAGTCCGACTAGCGGGGGTCTTACCTACGAGCAGCACTTC
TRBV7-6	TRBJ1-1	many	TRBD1	CASSSGPGGNTEAFF	TGTGCCAGCAGCTCAGGGCCAGGGGGGAACACTGAAGCTTTCTTT
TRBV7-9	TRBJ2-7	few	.	CASSLGAREQYF	TGTGCCAGCAGCTTAGGGGCTAGGGAGCAGTACTTC
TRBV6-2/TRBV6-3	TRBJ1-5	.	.	CASSYRTGNQPQHF	TGTGCCAGCAGTTATCGCACAGGCAATCAGCCCCAGCATTTT
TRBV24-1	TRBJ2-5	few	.	CATSDGTRGETQYF	TGTGCCACCAGTGACGGGACAAGGGGAGAGACCCAGTACTTC
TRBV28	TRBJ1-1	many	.	CASSLGLRGTEAFF	TGTGCCAGCAGTTTAGGACTTCGAGGGACTGAAGCTTTCTTT
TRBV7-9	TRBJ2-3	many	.	CASSLAVDTQYF	TGTGCCAGCAGCTTAGCCGTAGATACGCAGTATTTT